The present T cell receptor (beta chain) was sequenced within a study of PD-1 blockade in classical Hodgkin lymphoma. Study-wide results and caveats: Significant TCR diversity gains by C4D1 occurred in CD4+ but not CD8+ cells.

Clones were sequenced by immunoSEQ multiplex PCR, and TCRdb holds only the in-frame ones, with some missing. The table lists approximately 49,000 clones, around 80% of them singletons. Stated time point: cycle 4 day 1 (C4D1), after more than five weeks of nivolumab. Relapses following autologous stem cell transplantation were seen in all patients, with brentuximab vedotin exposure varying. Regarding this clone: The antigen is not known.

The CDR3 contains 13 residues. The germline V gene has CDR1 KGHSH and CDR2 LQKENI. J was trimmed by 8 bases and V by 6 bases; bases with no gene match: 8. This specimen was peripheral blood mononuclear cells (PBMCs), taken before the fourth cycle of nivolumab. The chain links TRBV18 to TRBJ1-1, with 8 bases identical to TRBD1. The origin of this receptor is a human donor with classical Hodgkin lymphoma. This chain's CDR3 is CASSRAAGGEAFF. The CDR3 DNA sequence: TGTGCCAGCTCCCGGGCGGCAGGGGGCGAAGCTTTCTTT.